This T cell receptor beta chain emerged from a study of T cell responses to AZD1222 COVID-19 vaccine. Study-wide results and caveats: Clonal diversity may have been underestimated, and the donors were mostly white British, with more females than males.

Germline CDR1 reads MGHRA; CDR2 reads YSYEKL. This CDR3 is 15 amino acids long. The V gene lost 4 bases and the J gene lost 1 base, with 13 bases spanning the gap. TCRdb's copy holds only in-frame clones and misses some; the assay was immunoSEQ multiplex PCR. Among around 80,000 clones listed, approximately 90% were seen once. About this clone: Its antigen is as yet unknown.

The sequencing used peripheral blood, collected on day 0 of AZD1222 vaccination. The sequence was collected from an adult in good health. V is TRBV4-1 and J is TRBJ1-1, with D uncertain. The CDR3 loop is CASSPTGRGNTEAFF. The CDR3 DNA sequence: TGCGCCAGCAGCCCGACCGGTAGAGGGAACACTGAAGCTTTCTTT.